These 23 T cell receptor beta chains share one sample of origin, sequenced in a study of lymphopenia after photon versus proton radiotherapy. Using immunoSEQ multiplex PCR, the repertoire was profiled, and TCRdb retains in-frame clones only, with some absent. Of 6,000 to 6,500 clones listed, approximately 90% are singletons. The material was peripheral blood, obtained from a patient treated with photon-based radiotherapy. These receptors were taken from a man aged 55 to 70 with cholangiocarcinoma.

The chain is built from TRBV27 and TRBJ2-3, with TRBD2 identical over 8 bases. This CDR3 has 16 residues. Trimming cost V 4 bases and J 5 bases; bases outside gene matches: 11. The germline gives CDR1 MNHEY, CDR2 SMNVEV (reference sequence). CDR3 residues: CASSSLNSGDLDTQYF. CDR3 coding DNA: TGTGCCAGCAGTTCCTTGAATAGCGGGGACTTAGATACGCAGTATTTT.

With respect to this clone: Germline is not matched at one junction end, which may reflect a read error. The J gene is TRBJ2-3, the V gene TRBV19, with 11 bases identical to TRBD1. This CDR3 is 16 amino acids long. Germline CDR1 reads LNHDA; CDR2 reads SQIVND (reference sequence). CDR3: CASTIGGTGGQDTQYF. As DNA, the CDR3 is TGTGCCAGTACTATAGGTGGGACAGGGGGGCAAGATACGCAGTATTTT.

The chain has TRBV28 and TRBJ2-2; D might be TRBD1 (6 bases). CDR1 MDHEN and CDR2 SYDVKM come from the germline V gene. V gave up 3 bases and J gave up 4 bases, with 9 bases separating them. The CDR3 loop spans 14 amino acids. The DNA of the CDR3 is TGTGCCAGCAGTTTGGGACATAGCACCGGGGAGCTGTTTTTT. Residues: CASSLGHSTGELFF.

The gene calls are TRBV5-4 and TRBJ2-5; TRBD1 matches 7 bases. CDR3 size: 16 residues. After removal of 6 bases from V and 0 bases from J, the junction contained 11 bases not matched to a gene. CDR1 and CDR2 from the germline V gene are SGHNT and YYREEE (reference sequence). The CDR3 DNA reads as TGTGCCAGCATTCAAACCGGGACAGAGTACCAAGAGACCCAGTACTTC. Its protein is CASIQTGTEYQETQYF.

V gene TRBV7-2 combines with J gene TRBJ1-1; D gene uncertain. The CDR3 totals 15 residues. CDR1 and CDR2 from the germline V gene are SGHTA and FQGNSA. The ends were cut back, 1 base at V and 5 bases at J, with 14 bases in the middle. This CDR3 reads CASSLVYSTNTEAFF. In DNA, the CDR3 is TGTGCCAGCAGCTTAGTATACAGTACAAATACTGAAGCTTTCTTT.

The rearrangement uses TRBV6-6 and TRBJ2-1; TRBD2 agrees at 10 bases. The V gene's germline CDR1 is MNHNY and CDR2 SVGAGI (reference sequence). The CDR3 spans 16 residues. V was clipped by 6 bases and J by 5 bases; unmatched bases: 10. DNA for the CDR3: TGTGCCAGCAGCCTTCGTCTAGCGGGGGCAGACAATGAGCAGTTCTTC. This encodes CASSLRLAGADNEQFF.

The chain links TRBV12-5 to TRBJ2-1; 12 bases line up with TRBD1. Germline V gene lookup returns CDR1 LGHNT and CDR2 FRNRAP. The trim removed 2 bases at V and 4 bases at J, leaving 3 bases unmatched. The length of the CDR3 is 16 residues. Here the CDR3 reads CASGLWGQGAYNEQFF. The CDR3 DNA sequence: TGTGCTAGTGGTTTGTGGGGACAGGGGGCGTACAATGAGCAGTTCTTC.

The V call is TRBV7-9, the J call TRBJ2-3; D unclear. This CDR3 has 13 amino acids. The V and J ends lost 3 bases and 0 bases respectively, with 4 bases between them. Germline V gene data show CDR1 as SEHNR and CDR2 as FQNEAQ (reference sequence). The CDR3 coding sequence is TGTGCCAGCAGCTTCTCTAGCACAGATACGCAGTATTTT. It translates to CASSFSSTDTQYF.

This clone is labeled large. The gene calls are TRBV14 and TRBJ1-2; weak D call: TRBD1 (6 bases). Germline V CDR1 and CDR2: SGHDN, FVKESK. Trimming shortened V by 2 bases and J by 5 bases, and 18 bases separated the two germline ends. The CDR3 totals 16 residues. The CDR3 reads CASSQWGLQRGYGYTF. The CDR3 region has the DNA TGTGCCAGCAGCCAATGGGGGCTACAGCGAGGGTATGGCTACACCTTC.

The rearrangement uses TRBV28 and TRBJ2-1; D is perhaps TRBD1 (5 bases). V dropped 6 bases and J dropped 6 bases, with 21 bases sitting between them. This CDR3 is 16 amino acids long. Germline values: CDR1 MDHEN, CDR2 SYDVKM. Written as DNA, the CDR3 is TGTGCCAGCAGCCCTCCTGGCGGCAGGGTCCCCAATGAGCAGTTCTTC. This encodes CASSPPGGRVPNEQFF.

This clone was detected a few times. CDR3: CASSRGQGDYGYTF. CDR3 coding DNA: TGTGCCAGCTCTCGGGGACAGGGCGACTATGGCTACACCTTC. This sequence joins TRBV18 and TRBJ1-2; 9 nucleotides align to TRBD1. V lost 6 bases, J lost 3 bases, and 5 bases stayed unmatched. There are 14 residues in the CDR3. Germline V gene data show CDR1 as KGHSH and CDR2 as LQKENI. The full variable domain, completed using reference TRBV18 and TRBJ1-2, is NAGVMQNPRHLVRRRGQEARLRCSPMKGHSHVYWYRQLPEEGLKFMVYLQKENIIDESGMPKERFSAEFPKEGPSILRIQQVVRGDSAAYFCASSRGQGDYGYTFGSGTRLTVV.

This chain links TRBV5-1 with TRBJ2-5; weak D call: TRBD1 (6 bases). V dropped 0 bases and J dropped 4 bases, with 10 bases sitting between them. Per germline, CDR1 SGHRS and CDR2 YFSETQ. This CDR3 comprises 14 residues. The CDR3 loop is CASSLVAGAETQYF. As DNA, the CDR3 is TGCGCCAGCAGCTTGGTTGCAGGGGCAGAGACCCAGTACTTC. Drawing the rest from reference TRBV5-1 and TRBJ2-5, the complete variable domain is KAGVTQTPRYLIKTRGQQVTLSCSPISGHRSVSWYQQTPGQGLQFLFEYFSETQRNKGNFPGRFSGRQFSNSRSEMNVSTLELGDSALYLCASSLVAGAETQYFGPGTRLLVL.

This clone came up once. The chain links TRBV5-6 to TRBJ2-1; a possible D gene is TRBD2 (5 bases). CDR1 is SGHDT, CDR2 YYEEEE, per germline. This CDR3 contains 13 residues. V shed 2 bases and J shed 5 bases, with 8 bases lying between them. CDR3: CASSFGRDNEQFF. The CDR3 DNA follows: TGTGCCAGCAGCTTTGGGAGAGACAATGAGCAGTTCTTC. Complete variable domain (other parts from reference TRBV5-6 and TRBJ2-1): DAGVTQSPTHLIKTRGQQVTLRCSPKSGHDTVSWYQQALGQGPQFIFQYYEEEERQRGNFPDRFSGHQFPNYSSELNVNALLLGDSALYLCASSFGRDNEQFFGPGTRLTVL.

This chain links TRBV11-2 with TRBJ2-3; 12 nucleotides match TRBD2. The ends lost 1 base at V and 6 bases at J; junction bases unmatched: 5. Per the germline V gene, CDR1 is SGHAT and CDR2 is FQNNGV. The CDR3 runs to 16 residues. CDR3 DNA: TGTGCCAGCAGCTTAGGGCTAGCGGGAGGGGGGGATACGCAGTATTTT. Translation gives CASSLGLAGGGDTQYF.

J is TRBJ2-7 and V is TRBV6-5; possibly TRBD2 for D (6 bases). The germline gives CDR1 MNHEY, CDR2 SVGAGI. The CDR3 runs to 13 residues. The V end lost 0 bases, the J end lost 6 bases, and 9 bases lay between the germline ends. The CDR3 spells CASSYSMGGEQYF. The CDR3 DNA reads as TGTGCCAGCAGTTACTCGATGGGGGGCGAGCAGTACTTC.

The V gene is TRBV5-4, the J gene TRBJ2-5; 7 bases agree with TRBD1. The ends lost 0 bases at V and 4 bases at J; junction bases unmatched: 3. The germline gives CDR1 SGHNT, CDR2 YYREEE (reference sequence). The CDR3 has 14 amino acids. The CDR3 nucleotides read TGTGCCAGCAGCTTGGCTGACAGGGTAGAGACCCAGTACTTC. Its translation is CASSLADRVETQYF.

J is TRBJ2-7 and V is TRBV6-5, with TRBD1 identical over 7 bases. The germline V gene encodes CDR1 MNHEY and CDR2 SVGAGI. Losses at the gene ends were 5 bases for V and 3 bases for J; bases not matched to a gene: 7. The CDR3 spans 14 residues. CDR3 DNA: TGTGCCAGCAGTCCGACAGGGTTCAACTACGAGCAGTACTTC. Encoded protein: CASSPTGFNYEQYF.

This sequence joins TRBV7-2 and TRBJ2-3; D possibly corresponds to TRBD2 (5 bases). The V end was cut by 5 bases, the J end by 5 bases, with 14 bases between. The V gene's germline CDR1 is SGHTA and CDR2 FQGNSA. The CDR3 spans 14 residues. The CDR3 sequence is CASSRMVALDTQYF. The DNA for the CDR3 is TGTGCCAGCAGCAGAATGGTAGCGTTAGATACGCAGTATTTT.

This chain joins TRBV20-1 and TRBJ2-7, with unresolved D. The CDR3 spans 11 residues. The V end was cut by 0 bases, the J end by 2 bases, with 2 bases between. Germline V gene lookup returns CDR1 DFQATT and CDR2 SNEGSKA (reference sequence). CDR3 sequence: CSARDPYEQYF. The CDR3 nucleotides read TGCAGTGCTAGAGATCCCTACGAGCAGTACTTC.

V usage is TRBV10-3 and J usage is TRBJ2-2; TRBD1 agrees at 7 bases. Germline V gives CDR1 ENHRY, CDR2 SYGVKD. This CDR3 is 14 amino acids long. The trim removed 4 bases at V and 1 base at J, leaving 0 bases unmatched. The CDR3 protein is CAISGQGNTGELFF. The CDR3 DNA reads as TGTGCCATCAGTGGACAGGGGAACACCGGGGAGCTGTTTTTT.

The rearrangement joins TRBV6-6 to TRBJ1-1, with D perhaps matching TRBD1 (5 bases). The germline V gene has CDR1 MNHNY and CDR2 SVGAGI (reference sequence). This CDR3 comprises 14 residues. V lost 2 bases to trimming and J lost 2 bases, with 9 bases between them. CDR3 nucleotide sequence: TGTGCCAGCAGTTACCAGGGCGGCAACACTGAAGCTTTCTTT. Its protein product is CASSYQGGNTEAFF.

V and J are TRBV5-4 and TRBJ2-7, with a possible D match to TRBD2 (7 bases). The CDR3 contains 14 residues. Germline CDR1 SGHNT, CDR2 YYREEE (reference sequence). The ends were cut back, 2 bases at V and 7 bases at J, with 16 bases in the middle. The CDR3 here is CASSLWGGKREQYF. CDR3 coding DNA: TGTGCCAGCAGCTTATGGGGGGGCAAGAGGGAGCAGTACTTC. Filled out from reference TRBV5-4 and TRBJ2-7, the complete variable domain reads ETGVTQSPTHLIKTRGQQVTLRCSSQSGHNTVSWYQQALGQGPQFIFQYYREEENGRGNFPPRFSGLQFPNYSSELNVNALELDDSALYLCASSLWGGKREQYFGPGTRLTVT.

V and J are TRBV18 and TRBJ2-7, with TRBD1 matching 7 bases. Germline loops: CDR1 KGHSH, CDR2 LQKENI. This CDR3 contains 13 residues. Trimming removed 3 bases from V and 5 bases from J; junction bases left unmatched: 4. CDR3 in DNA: TGTGCCAGCTCACCTCCTACAGGGGACGAGCAGTACTTC. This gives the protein CASSPPTGDEQYF.